Shown below are 10 T cell receptor beta chains from a single sample sequenced in a study of T cells in Graves' hyperthyroidism and ophthalmopathy. TCR beta CDR3 regions were amplified from RNA transcripts. RT-PCR in the first round (using the HTBI primer set) targeted the TCR CDR3. MiXCR, applied by TCRdb to the multiplex PCR reads, yields one record per CDR3 protein. The sample holds some 380,000 distinct CDR3 sequences, roughly 12% seen once. Sequenced: blood. The source of these receptors is a man under 40 with Graves' hyperthyroidism that later progressed to Graves' ophthalmopathy.

This clonotype was detected many times. An end of the junction differs from the germline gene, which may be a read error. V is TRBV20-1 and J is TRBJ1-4; weak D call: TRBD1 (5 bases). CDR3 length: 14 residues. Per germline, CDR1 DFQATT and CDR2 SNEGSKA (reference sequence). DNA for the CDR3: TGCAGTTCTAGGGGAGGTACAGAGAATGAAAAACTGTTTTTT. Protein: CSSRGGTENEKLFF.

Ten or more counts support this clonotype. CDR3 sequence: CASTSGQGVREQYF. The DNA for the CDR3 is TGTGCCAGCACCTCCGGACAGGGGGTAAGGGAGCAGTACTTC. The V and J genes are TRBV28 and TRBJ2-7; 10 bases map to TRBD1. The germline gives CDR1 MDHEN, CDR2 SYDVKM. V was pared by 7 bases and J by 7 bases, with 10 bases of the junction left unmatched. This CDR3 is 14 amino acids long.

This chain links TRBV3-1 with TRBJ2-7; 12 nucleotides align to TRBD2. V shed 4 bases, J shed 2 bases, and the junction held 6 bases outside the gene matches. This CDR3 spans 16 amino acids. Germline V gene data show CDR1 as LGHDT and CDR2 as YNNKEL (reference sequence). CDR3 sequence (DNA): TGTGCCAGCAGCCGCCCCCGACTAGCGGGGGCCTACGAGCAGTACTTC. Its protein is CASSRPRLAGAYEQYF.

This chain uses TRBV20-1 with TRBJ2-1; 8 bases align to TRBD1. The CDR3 totals 14 residues. Germline-derived CDR1 and CDR2 are DFQATT and SNEGSKA (reference sequence). V was pared by 3 bases and J by 4 bases, with 5 bases of the junction left unmatched. CDR3 loop: CSARQQGVYNEQFF. The CDR3 DNA reads as TGCAGTGCTAGGCAACAGGGGGTTTACAATGAGCAGTTCTTC.

This clonotype was recorded at least ten times. The rearrangement joins TRBV12-3 or TRBV12-4 to TRBJ1-2; D gene unclear. The CDR3 loop spans 15 amino acids. Deletions cut 5 bases from V and 4 bases from J, with 17 bases between. The CDR3 here is CASSPRGGSGYGYTF. In DNA, the CDR3 is TGTGCCAGCAGTCCCCGCGGAGGGTCGGGCTATGGCTACACCTTC.

Ten or more counts support this clonotype. The CDR3 nucleotides read TGTGCCAGCAGCGAACAGGGGCGTGAAGCTTTCTTT. This encodes CASSEQGREAFF. The chain employs TRBV9 and TRBJ1-1; 7 bases match TRBD1. Germline CDR1 reads SGDLS; CDR2 reads YYNGEE. The CDR3 covers 12 residues. The J segment lost 7 bases and the V segment lost 3 bases, leaving 3 bases of the junction unmatched.

In this sample, this clonotype turned up many times. This chain links TRBV6-2 or TRBV6-3 with TRBJ1-2; D gene unclear. The CDR3 totals 15 residues. CDR1 is MNHEY and CDR2 is SVGEGT in the germline V gene. The ends were cut back, 2 bases at V and 4 bases at J, with 14 bases in the middle. This CDR3 reads CASSYGFGKFYGYTF. CDR3 DNA: TGTGCCAGCAGTTACGGGTTCGGCAAATTCTATGGCTACACCTTC.

The rearrangement uses TRBV2 and TRBJ2-1; TRBD1 or TRBD2 may be the D gene (6 bases each). V lost 6 bases, J lost 7 bases, and 13 bases lay in between. Germline CDR1 is SNHLY and CDR2 is FYNNEI. This CDR3 has 13 residues. The CDR3 here is CASRPIGGNEQFF. The CDR3 DNA is TGTGCCAGCAGACCGATAGGGGGGAATGAGCAGTTCTTC. The full variable domain, with the rest looked up from reference TRBV2 and TRBJ2-1, is EPEVTQTPSHQVTQMGQEVILRCVPISNHLYFYWYRQILGQKVEFLVSFYNNEISEKSEIFDDQFSVERPDGSNFTLKIRSTKLEDSAMYFCASRPIGGNEQFFGPGTRLTVL.

This clonotype was observed a handful of times. The CDR3 spells CAGSGTSGGEQYF. The CDR3 DNA sequence: TGTGCCGGATCCGGGACTAGCGGGGGCGAGCAGTACTTC. The chain uses TRBV2 and TRBJ2-7; 14 bases align to TRBD2. The length of the CDR3 is 13 residues. Germline values: CDR1 SNHLY, CDR2 FYNNEI. Trimming took 11 bases from V and 6 from J; bases not matched to a gene: 6. Drawing the rest from reference TRBV2 and TRBJ2-7, the complete variable domain is EPEVTQTPSHQVTQMGQEVILRCVPISNHLYFYWYRQILGQKVEFLVSFYNNEISEKSEIFDDQFSVERPDGSNFTLKIRSTKLEDSAMYFCAGSGTSGGEQYFGPGTRLTVT.

The chain combines TRBV6-1 with TRBJ2-3; a possible D gene is TRBD1 (5 bases). Per the germline V gene, CDR1 is MNHNS and CDR2 is SASEGT. The length of the CDR3 is 13 residues. The V gene lost 6 bases and the J gene lost 0 bases, with 7 bases spanning the gap. The CDR3 protein is CASRQVSTDTQYF. DNA for the CDR3: TGTGCCAGCAGACAGGTTAGCACAGATACGCAGTATTTT.